This is a list of T cell receptor beta chains from one sample in a study of graft-versus-host responses after intestinal transplantation. These receptors have no identified antigens. TCRdb's copy holds only in-frame clones and misses some; the assay was immunoSEQ multiplex PCR. The table shows tens of thousands of clones, with roughly 90% occurring only once. The sample consisted of unstimulated CD8+ T cells sorted from spleen or lymph node cells, taken before intestinal transplant. Every receptor here comes from a human donor who received an intestinal transplant. The CDR3 runs from the conserved cysteine through the conserved F or W. The D gene is left open where the match is weak. Clone size is stated in some rows and not others, as once, few, many or a class when expanded.

V	size	D	J	DNA	CDR3
TRBV4-1	once	TRBD2	TRBJ2-3	TGCGCCAGCAGCCAACTAGCGGGCACAGATACGCAGTATTTT	CASSQLAGTDTQYF
TRBV27	NA	NA	TRBJ2-1	TGTGCCAGCAGTTCCGGTGATACTCCGGGGGGCGCCAGGGATAATGAGCAGTTCTTC	CASSSGDTPGGARDNEQFF
TRBV10-2	NA	TRBD2	TRBJ2-1	TGCGCCAGCAGTGAGTCGGCGGGAGCCTACAATGAGCAGTTCTTC	CASSESAGAYNEQFF
TRBV2	NA	TRBD1	TRBJ1-2	TGTGCCAGCAGCATTGGACAGGGCTATGGCTACACCTTC	CASSIGQGYGYTF
TRBV27	NA	TRBD1	TRBJ1-1	TGTGCCAGCAGTCCGACAGGGGGCTGGGGCACTGAAGCTTTCTTT	CASSPTGGWGTEAFF
TRBV18	NA	NA	TRBJ2-5	TGTGCCAGCTCGCCAGACCGGGAGCTCCAAGAGACCCAGTACTTC	CASSPDRELQETQYF
TRBV19	NA	TRBD1	TRBJ2-2	TGTGCCAGTAGTATCCCCCCTTCAGACAGGGCAATTGCCGGGGAGCTGTTTTTT	CASSIPPSDRAIAGELFF
TRBV20-1	NA	NA	TRBJ1-1	TGCAGTGCTCGGGTAGGTCCTGAAGCTTTCTTT	CSARVGPEAFF
TRBV6-1	NA	TRBD1	TRBJ1-2	TGTGCCAGCACAGAAGGGGGCGGCTATGGCTACACCTTC	CASTEGGGYGYTF
TRBV5-1	NA	NA	TRBJ1-1	TGCGCCAGCAGCTTGGCCCAGACAGGGAACACTGAAGCTTTCTTT	CASSLAQTGNTEAFF
TRBV5-1	NA	TRBD1	TRBJ1-4	TGCGCCAGCAATACATCCTCGACAGGGCCGGGGGAAAAACTGTTTTTT	CASNTSSTGPGEKLFF
TRBV5-1	NA	NA	TRBJ1-4	TGCGCCAGCAGCTTGGCCCACAGGTTGACTGAAAAACTGTTTTTT	CASSLAHRLTEKLFF
TRBV9	NA	TRBD2	TRBJ2-3	TGTGCCAGCAGCGTAGGGGGACTAGCGGGAGAGGCAGATACGCAGTATTTT	CASSVGGLAGEADTQYF
TRBV7-9	NA	NA	TRBJ2-3	TGTGCCAGCAGTCTCCGCACAGATACGCAGTATTTT	CASSLRTDTQYF
TRBV4-1	few	NA	TRBJ2-7	TGCGCCAGCAGCCAAGAGGACTACTCCTCCTACGAGCAGTACTTC	CASSQEDYSSYEQYF
TRBV15	NA	NA	TRBJ2-2	TGTGCCACCAGCACTAGAATTGACACCGGGGAGCTGTTTTTT	CATSTRIDTGELFF
TRBV6-4	NA	TRBD1	TRBJ2-3	TGTGCCAGCAGTGACTCGACGACAGGGTCAGATACGCAGTATTTT	CASSDSTTGSDTQYF
TRBV7-9	NA	NA	TRBJ2-1	TGTGCCAGCAGCCCACGGACAGTTCGCAATGAGCAGTTCTTC	CASSPRTVRNEQFF
TRBV4-2	once	TRBD2	TRBJ2-7	TGTGCCAGCAGCCAAGATATCAGCGGGAGGGCATACGAGCAGTACTTC	CASSQDISGRAYEQYF
TRBV4-1	NA	NA	TRBJ2-6	TGCGCCAGCAGCCAGAGCTCTGGGGCCAACGTCCTGACTTTC	CASSQSSGANVLTF
TRBV5-4	NA	NA	TRBJ1-2	TGTGCCAGCAGCCCACTCCCCTACAGGGTTGATGGCTACACCTTC	CASSPLPYRVDGYTF
TRBV29-1	NA	NA	TRBJ2-1	TGCAGCGTTGATACTATCTATGAGCAGTTCTTC	CSVDTIYEQFF
TRBV28	NA	NA	TRBJ2-3	TGTGCCAGCAGTGTCGAGCGCGAGACCACAGATACGCAGTATTTT	CASSVERETTDTQYF
TRBV6-1	NA	TRBD2	TRBJ2-1	TGTGCCAGCAGCAACGGACTAGCCGGTCAGGAGCAGTTCTTC	CASSNGLAGQEQFF
TRBV6-4	NA	NA	TRBJ2-3	TGTGCCAGCAGTGTAACGGGAGAAGGAGATACGCAGTATTTT	CASSVTGEGDTQYF
TRBV7-2	NA	NA	TRBJ2-7	TGTGCCAGCAGCTACCCCGGGACTTACCTCTACGAGCAGTACTTC	CASSYPGTYLYEQYF
TRBV6-1	NA	NA	TRBJ2-7	TGTGCCAGCAGTGAGAGAACAGGGAGTAGCAGCTACGAGCAGTACTTC	CASSERTGSSSYEQYF
TRBV6-4	few	TRBD2	TRBJ2-7	TGTGCCAGCAGAACTGGACTAGCGGGATACGAGCAGTACTTC	CASRTGLAGYEQYF
TRBV2	NA	TRBD2	TRBJ2-1	TGTGCCAGCAGTGAAAGGGACGGACTAGCGGAACTCTACAATGAGCAGTTCTTC	CASSERDGLAELYNEQFF
TRBV27	NA	NA	TRBJ1-6	TGTGCCAGCAGTTTGATCCGCTTCTCAGGGGATATAGAATCACCCCTCCACTTT	CASSLIRFSGDIESPLHF
TRBV19	NA	NA	TRBJ2-7	TGTGCCAGTAGTTCAGGACTCCTATCCTACGAGCAGTACTTC	CASSSGLLSYEQYF
TRBV7-2	NA	NA	TRBJ1-6	TGTGCCAGCAGCCCAGTCCCGACAGTAAATTCACCCCTCCACTTT	CASSPVPTVNSPLHF
TRBV27	NA	NA	TRBJ2-1	TGTGCCAGCAGTTTAGGCAGGAACAATGAGCAGTTCTTC	CASSLGRNNEQFF
TRBV9	NA	NA	TRBJ2-7	TGTGCCAGCAGCCCCCCCGGGTCCTACGAGCAGTACTTC	CASSPPGSYEQYF
TRBV7-9	NA	NA	TRBJ2-7	TGTGCCAGCAGCCGAGGGGGGGAATACGAGCAGTACTTC	CASSRGGEYEQYF
TRBV19	NA	TRBD1	TRBJ1-6	TGTGCCAGTAGTGCCCAGGGGGCAGGGAATTCACCCCTCCACTTT	CASSAQGAGNSPLHF
TRBV5-8	NA	TRBD2	TRBJ2-1	TGTGCCAGCAGCTTGGGCGGGAGTATGGGAAATGAGCAGTTCTTC	CASSLGGSMGNEQFF
TRBV23-1	NA	NA	TRBJ2-5	TGCGCCAGCATCGGGACCCAGTACTTC	CASIGTQYF
TRBV5-4	NA	NA	TRBJ2-1	TGTGCCAGCAGCTTGTGGAGCTACAATGAGCAGTTCTTC	CASSLWSYNEQFF
TRBV7-9	NA	TRBD1	TRBJ1-1	TGTGCCAGCAGCCGTAGGCAGGGGGGCACTGAAGCTTTCTTT	CASSRRQGGTEAFF
TRBV10-3	NA	NA	TRBJ2-7	TGTGCCATCAGTGCGTGGCAGGCCTCCTACGAGCAGTACTTC	CAISAWQASYEQYF
TRBV28	NA	NA	TRBJ1-5	TGTGCCAGCAGTTTAAGGGGCAGCAATCAGCCCCAGCATTTT	CASSLRGSNQPQHF
TRBV7-6	NA	NA	TRBJ2-1	TGTGCCAGCAGCTTAGCCGCGATAAGTACTAGATGGGGTAATGAGCAGTTCTTC	CASSLAAISTRWGNEQFF